The clone carrying this TCR beta chain was counted ten times or more. The sample belongs to a study of blood T cells in healthy people across ages. The CDR3 has 16 amino acids. From germline, CDR1 is LGHNA and CDR2 YSLEER. V gave up 2 bases and J gave up 0 bases, with 13 bases separating them. A second PCR of about 6 to 12 cycles used a sample-barcoded 5' primer and a J-beta primer mix. A single record per CDR3 protein comes from TCRdb applying MiXCR to the 5' RACE reads. The profile covers 850,000 to 950,000 distinct CDR3 sequences, with 25% to 35% appearing a single time and around a sixth taken by the ten largest.

The chain uses TRBV4-3 and TRBJ1-2; D gene uncertain. The sample consisted of blood. The source is a woman at least 80 years old in good health. CDR3 sequence: CASSQRAGGANYGYTF. In nucleotides, the CDR3 is TGCGCCAGCAGCCAACGCGCCGGCGGGGCTAACTATGGCTACACCTTC.